Included here is one T cell receptor beta chain sequence, with context. The record originates from a study of shared clonotypes between healthy human individuals. About the study: The cohort comprised a couple of women and three men. Their ages spanned 18 to 49 years.

The germline V and J ends were trimmed by 4 bases and 4 bases, with 25 bases remaining between them. Per germline, CDR1 MDHEN and CDR2 SYDVKM. This CDR3 has 19 residues. CD8 memory was a combination of CD45RO+ cells and CCR7-negative CD45RA+ TemRA cells. Investigators spread the genomic DNA of each subset evenly over several immunoSEQ plates. Sorted-subset replicate PCR reactions were performed with 200 ng DNA, corresponding to roughly 30,000 T cell genomes. Profiled with immunoSEQ multiplex PCR; TCRdb holds only in-frame clones, not every one. The sample carries 600,000 to 750,000 clones, 90% recorded once.

Sequenced sample: memory CD8+ T cells from PBMCs. Subset defined: CD45RO+ cells pooled with CCR7-negative TemRA cells. This receptor was taken from a man aged 18 to 30 in good health. Some clones in this sample may be carry-over from other donors' samples. The chain has TRBV28 and TRBJ2-2; D unclear. CDR3 amino acids: CASSSMFLDQMPITGELFF. CDR3 in DNA: TGTGCCAGCAGTTCAATGTTTTTAGACCAGATGCCGATCACCGGGGAGCTGTTTTTT.